This T cell receptor (beta chain) stems from a study of T cell repertoires in cytomegalovirus infection. There are 17 residues in the CDR3. The V gene lost 6 bases and the J gene lost 0 bases, with 20 bases spanning the gap. Germline-derived CDR1 and CDR2 are MNHEY and SVGEGT. TCRdb reprocessed the reads via MiXCR and lists one record per CDR3 protein. The sample carries hundreds of thousands of distinct CDR3 sequences, 30% to 35% recorded once. On this clonotype: The antigen remains undetermined.

V and J are TRBV6-2 or TRBV6-3 and TRBJ1-1; D is undetermined. Material: cultured CD8+ T cells from PBMCs, obtained from culture after CMV antigen stimulation. This clonotype was sampled from a human donor in good health (CMV status not recorded). Some clones in this sample may be carry-over from other donors' samples. The CDR3 nucleotides are TGTGCCAGCAGAAATGGTGAGGTAAAAGTCATGAACACTGAAGCTTTCTTT. Encoded protein: CASRNGEVKVMNTEAFF.